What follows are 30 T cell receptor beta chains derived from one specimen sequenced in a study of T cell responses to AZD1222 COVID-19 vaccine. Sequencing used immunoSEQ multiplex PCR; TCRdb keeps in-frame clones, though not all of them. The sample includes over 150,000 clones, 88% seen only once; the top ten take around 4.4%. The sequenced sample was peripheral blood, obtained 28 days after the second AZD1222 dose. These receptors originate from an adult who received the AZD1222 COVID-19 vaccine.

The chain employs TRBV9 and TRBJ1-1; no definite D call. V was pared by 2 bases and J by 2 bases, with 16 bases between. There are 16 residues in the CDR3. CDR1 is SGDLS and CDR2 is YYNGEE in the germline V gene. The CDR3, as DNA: TGTGCCAGCAGCGTCGCCCCCCAACGGGCAAACACTGAAGCTTTCTTT. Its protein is CASSVAPQRANTEAFF. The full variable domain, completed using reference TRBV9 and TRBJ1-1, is DSGVTQTPKHLITATGQRVTLRCSPRSGDLSVYWYQQSLDQGLQFLIQYYNGEERAKGNILERFSAQQFPDLHSELNLSSLELGDSALYFCASSVAPQRANTEAFFGQGTRLTVV.

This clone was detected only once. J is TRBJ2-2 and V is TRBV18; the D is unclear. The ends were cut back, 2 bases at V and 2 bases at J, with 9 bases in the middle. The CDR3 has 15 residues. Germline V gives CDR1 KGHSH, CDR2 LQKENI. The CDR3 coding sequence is TGTGCCAGCTCACCAGCGCAGATAAACACCGGGGAGCTGTTTTTT. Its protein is CASSPAQINTGELFF.

CDR3 loop: CASSVGAASYQPQHF. Here the CDR3 DNA reads TGTGCCAGCAGCGTAGGGGCAGCTTCCTATCAGCCCCAGCATTTT. The chain couples TRBV9 to TRBJ1-5, with D hard to call. V gave up 0 bases and J gave up 5 bases, with 12 bases separating them. CDR1 and CDR2 from the germline V gene are SGDLS and YYNGEE. CDR3 length equals 15 residues. The entire variable domain, with the rest obtained from reference TRBV9 and TRBJ1-5, is as follows: DSGVTQTPKHLITATGQRVTLRCSPRSGDLSVYWYQQSLDQGLQFLIQYYNGEERAKGNILERFSAQQFPDLHSELNLSSLELGDSALYFCASSVGAASYQPQHFGDGTRLSIL.

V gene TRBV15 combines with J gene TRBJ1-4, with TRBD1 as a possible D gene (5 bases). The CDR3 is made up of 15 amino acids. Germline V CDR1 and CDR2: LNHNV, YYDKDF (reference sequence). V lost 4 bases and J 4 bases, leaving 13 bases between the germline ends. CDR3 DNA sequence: TGTGCCACCAGCATGTTCGACAGATATAATGAAAAACTGTTTTTT. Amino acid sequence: CATSMFDRYNEKLFF.

The CDR3 here is CASRRSGDSTDTQYF. Written as DNA, the CDR3 is TGCGCCAGCCGTAGGAGCGGGGACAGCACAGATACGCAGTATTTT. The V call is TRBV5-1, the J call TRBJ2-3, with TRBD2 matching 7 bases. The CDR3 is 15 amino acids. The V and J ends lost 7 bases and 0 bases, in that order; junction bases with no gene match: 8. Per the germline V gene, CDR1 is SGHRS and CDR2 is YFSETQ.

The CDR3 protein is CASSSWTGGRTGELFF. CDR3 nucleotides: TGTGCCAGCAGCTCCTGGACAGGGGGACGCACCGGGGAGCTGTTTTTT. The gene calls are TRBV5-4 and TRBJ2-2, with 10 bases matching TRBD1. V dropped 3 bases and J dropped 4; count of bases not matched to a gene: 6. Germline V CDR1 and CDR2: SGHNT, YYREEE (reference sequence). The CDR3 length is 16 residues.

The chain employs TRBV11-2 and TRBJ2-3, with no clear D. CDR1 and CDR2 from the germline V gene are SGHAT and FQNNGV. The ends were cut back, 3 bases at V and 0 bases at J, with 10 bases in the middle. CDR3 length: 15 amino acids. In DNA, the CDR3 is TGTGCCAGCAGCTTTCGTAGCCCTAGCACAGATACGCAGTATTTT. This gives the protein CASSFRSPSTDTQYF.

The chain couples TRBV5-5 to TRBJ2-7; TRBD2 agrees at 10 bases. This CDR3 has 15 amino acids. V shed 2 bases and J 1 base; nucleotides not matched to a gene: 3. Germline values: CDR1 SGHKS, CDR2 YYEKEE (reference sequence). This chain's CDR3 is CASSLAGGPSYEQYF. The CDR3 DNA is TGTGCCAGCAGCTTAGCGGGGGGGCCTTCCTACGAGCAGTACTTC.

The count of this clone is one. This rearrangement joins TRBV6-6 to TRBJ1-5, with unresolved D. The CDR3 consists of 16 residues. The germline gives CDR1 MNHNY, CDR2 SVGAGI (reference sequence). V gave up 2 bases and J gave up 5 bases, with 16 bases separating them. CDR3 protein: CASSYRTPGVDQPQHF. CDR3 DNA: TGTGCCAGCAGTTACAGGACTCCCGGGGTCGATCAGCCCCAGCATTTT.

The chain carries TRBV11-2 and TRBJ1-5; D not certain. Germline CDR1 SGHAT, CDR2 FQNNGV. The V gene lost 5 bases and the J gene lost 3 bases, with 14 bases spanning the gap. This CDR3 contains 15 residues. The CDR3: CASSPTAGYNQPQHF. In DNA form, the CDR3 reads TGTGCCAGCAGCCCAACGGCGGGGTACAATCAGCCCCAGCATTTT.

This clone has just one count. In DNA, the CDR3 is TGTGCCAGTAGTATCCAATCCGGGACTTCCTACGAGCAGTACTTC. Its translation is CASSIQSGTSYEQYF. The chain uses TRBV19 and TRBJ2-7; D might be TRBD2 (6 bases). Germline lookup yields CDR1 LNHDA and CDR2 SQIVND (reference sequence). V lost 3 bases and J lost 1, with 13 bases in between. The length of the CDR3 is 15 residues.

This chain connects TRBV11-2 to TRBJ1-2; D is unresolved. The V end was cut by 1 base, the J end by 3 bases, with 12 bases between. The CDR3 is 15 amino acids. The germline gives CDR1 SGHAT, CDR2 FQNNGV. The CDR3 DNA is TGTGCCAGCAGCTTAGCGGTAGTCCCCTACTATGGCTACACCTTC. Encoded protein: CASSLAVVPYYGYTF.

The CDR3 is CASSETGPYQETQYF. The CDR3 nucleotides are TGTGCCAGCAGTGAAACGGGCCCCTACCAAGAGACCCAGTACTTC. The genes are TRBV2 and TRBJ2-5; D unresolved. The germline gives CDR1 SNHLY, CDR2 FYNNEI. V dropped 2 bases and J dropped 0 bases, with 10 bases sitting between them. The CDR3 spans 15 residues.

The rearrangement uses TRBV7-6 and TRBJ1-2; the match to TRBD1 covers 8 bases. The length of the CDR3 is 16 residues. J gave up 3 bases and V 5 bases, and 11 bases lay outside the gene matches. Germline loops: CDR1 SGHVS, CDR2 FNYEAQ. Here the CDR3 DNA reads TGTGCCAGCAGCGACCCCCGCAGGGGGCCGGACTATGGCTACACCTTC. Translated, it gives CASSDPRRGPDYGYTF.

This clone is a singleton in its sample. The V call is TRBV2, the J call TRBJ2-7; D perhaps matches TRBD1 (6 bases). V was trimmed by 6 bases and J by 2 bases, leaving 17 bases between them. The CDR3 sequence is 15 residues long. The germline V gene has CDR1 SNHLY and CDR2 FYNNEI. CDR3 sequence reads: CASSLGQMKAYEQYF. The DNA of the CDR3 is TGTGCCAGCAGCCTCGGACAGATGAAGGCCTACGAGCAGTACTTC.

For the CDR3, the DNA is TGTGCCAGCAGTGAAGCGACACCAACTAATGAAAAACTGTTTTTT. Its protein is CASSEATPTNEKLFF. The V and J genes are TRBV6-1 and TRBJ1-4; D is ambiguous. Germline V gives CDR1 MNHNS, CDR2 SASEGT. V lost 0 bases and J lost 0, with 5 bases in between. CDR3 size: 15 residues.

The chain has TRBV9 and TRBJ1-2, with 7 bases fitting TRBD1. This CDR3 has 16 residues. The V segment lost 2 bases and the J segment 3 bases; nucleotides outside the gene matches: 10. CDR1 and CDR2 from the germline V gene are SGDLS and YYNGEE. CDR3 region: CASSVDAFGTDYGYTF. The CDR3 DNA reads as TGTGCCAGCAGCGTTGATGCCTTTGGGACAGACTATGGCTACACCTTC.

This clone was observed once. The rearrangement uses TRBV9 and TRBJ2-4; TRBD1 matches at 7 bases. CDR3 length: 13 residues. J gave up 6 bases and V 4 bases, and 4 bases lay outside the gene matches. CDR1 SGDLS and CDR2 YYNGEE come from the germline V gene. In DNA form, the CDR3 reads TGTGCCAGCAGCCGTAGGACAGGAAACATTCAGTACTTC. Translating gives CASSRRTGNIQYF.

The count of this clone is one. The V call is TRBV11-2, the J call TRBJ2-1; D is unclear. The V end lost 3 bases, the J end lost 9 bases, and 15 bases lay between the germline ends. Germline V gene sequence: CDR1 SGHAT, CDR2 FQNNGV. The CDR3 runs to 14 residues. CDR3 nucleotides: TGTGCCAGCAGCTTCCTCCGAGGCAGAGGTGAGCAGTTCTTC. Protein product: CASSFLRGRGEQFF.

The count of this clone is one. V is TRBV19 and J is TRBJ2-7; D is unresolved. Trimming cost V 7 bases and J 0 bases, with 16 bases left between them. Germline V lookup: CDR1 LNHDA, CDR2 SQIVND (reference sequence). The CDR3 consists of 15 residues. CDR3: CASTNPGPGSYEQYF. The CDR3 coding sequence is TGTGCCAGTACCAACCCAGGCCCCGGCTCCTACGAGCAGTACTTC.

CDR3 nucleotides: TGCAGCGTTGGTGGAATCACTGAAGCTTTCTTT. It encodes CSVGGITEAFF. The gene calls are TRBV29-1 and TRBJ1-1, with no clear D. This CDR3 has 11 residues. Trimming pared 4 bases from V and 4 bases from J, leaving 7 bases between. CDR1 and CDR2 from the germline V gene are SQVTM and ANQGSEA.

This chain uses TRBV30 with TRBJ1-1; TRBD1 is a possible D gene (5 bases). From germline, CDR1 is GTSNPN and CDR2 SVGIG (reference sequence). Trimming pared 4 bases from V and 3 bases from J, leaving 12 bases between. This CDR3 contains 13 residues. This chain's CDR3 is CAWTRDGDTEAFF. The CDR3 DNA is TGTGCCTGGACCCGGGACGGGGACACTGAAGCTTTCTTT.

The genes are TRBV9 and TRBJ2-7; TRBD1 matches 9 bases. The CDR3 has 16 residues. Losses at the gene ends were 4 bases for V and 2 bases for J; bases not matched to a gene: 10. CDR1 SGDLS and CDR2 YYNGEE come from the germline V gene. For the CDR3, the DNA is TGTGCCAGCAGCTGGGGACAGGGAATGAGCGCCTACGAGCAGTACTTC. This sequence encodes CASSWGQGMSAYEQYF.

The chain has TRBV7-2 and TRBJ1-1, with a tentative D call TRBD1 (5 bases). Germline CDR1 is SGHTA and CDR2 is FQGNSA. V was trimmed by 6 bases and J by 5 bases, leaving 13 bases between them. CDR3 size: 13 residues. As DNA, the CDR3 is TGTGCCAGCAGTAACGGGGGGGGTACTGAAGCTTTCTTT. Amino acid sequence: CASSNGGGTEAFF.

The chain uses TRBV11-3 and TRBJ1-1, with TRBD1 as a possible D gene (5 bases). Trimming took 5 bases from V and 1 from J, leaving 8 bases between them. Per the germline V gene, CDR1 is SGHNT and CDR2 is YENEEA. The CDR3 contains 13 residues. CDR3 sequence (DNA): TGTGCCAGCAGCCCCGGGGGGAACACTGAAGCTTTCTTT. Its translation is CASSPGGNTEAFF.

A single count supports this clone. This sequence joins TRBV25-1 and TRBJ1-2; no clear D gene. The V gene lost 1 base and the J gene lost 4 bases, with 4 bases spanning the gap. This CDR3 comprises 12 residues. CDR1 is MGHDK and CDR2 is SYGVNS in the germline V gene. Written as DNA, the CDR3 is TGTGCCAGCAGTGAATTTCCCTATGGCTACACCTTC. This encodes CASSEFPYGYTF.

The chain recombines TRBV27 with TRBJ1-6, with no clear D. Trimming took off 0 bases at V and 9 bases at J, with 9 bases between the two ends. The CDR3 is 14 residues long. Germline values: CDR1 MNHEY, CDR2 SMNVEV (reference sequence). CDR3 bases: TGTGCCAGCAGTTTATCGGGGATCGGTTCACCCCTCCACTTT. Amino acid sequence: CASSLSGIGSPLHF.

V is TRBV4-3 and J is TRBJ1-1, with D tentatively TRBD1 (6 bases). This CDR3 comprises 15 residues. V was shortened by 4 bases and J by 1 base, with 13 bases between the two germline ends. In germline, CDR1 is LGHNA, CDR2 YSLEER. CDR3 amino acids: CASSRDRWKNTEAFF. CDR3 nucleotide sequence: TGCGCCAGCAGCCGAGACAGGTGGAAGAACACTGAAGCTTTCTTT.

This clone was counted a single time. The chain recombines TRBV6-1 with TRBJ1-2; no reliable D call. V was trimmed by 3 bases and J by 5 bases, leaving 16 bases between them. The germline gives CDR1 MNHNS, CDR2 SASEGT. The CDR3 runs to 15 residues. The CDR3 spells CASSDPGLEPYGYTF. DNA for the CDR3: TGTGCCAGCAGTGACCCTGGACTGGAACCATATGGCTACACCTTC.

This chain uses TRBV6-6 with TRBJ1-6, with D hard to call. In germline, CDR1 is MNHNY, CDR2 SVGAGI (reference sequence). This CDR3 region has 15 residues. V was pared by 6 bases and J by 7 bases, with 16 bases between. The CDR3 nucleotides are TGTGCCAGCAGCCCCCCGAGGAGTGTGAATTCACCCCTCCACTTT. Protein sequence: CASSPPRSVNSPLHF.